This T cell receptor beta chain was sequenced during a study of shared clonotypes between healthy human individuals. The V end lost 1 base, the J end lost 2 bases, and 5 bases lay between the germline ends. This CDR3 is 13 amino acids long. Germline V gene data show CDR1 as MGHRA and CDR2 as YSYEKL. CD45RO negativity and positive selection for CCR7 defined naive CD8 cells, a population that excluded terminally differentiated effector memory CD45RA+ cells. Assay used: immunoSEQ multiplex PCR; TCRdb lists only in-frame clones, some missing. The sample contains under 1 million clones, about 96% of which appear only once. This clone was seen a single time.

The receptor was derived from a man aged 25 to 40 in good health. V gene TRBV4-1 combines with J gene TRBJ1-2, with D maybe TRBD1 (5 bases). The specimen was naive CD8+ T cells sorted from blood. CDR3 region: CASSQGQNYGYTF. CDR3 in DNA: TGCGCCAGCAGCCAAGGACAGAACTATGGCTACACCTTC.